This T cell receptor beta chain was captured by sequencing in a study of T-cell reconstitution after alpha-beta-depleted transplantation in children. Study observations and caveats: When one year had passed after transplant, most T-cell counts and diversity came from newly produced T cells.

As concerns this clonotype: Its matching antigen is unknown.

Germline CDR1 is SQVTM and CDR2 is ANQGSEA. The CDR3 has 12 amino acids. V shed 7 bases and J 6 bases; nucleotides not matched to a gene: 8. TCRbeta library preparation incorporated unique molecular identifiers. TCRdb reprocessed the PCR reads with MiXCR, giving one entry per CDR3 protein. The table shows hundreds of thousands of distinct CDR3 sequences, with roughly 13% occurring only once. This chain joins TRBV29-1 and TRBJ1-2; 7 bases map to TRBD1. Sequencing used PBMCs, obtained before TCRalphabeta/CD19-depleted stem cell transplant. The receptor's source is a girl under 10 years old with congenital amegakaryocytic thrombocytopenia, due to receive a stem cell transplant. CDR3 protein: CSAQGETDGYTF. The CDR3, as DNA: TGCAGCGCCCAGGGGGAGACCGATGGCTACACCTTC.